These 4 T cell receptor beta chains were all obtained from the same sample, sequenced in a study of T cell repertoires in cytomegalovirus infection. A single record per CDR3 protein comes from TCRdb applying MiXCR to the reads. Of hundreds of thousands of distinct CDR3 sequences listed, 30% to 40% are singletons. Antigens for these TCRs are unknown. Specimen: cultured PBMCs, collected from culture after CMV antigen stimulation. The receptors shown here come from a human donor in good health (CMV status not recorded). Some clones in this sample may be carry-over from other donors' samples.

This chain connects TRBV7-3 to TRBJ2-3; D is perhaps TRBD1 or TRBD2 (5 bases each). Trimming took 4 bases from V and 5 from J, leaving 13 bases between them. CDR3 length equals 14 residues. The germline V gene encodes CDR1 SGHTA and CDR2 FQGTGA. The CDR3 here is CASSSGRAGDTQYF. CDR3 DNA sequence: TGTGCCAGCAGCTCGGGCAGGGCGGGAGATACGCAGTATTTT.

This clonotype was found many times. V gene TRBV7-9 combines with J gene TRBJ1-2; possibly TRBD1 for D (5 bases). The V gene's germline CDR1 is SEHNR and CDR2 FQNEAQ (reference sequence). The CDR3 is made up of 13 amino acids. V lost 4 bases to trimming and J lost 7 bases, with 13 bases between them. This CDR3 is CASSSTVRGGYTF. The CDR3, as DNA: TGTGCCAGCAGCTCCACCGTTAGGGGTGGCTACACCTTC.

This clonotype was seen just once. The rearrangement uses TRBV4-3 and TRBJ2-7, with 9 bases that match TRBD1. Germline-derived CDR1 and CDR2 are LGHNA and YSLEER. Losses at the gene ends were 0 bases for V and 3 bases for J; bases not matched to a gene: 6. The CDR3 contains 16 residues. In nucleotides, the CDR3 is TGCGCCAGCAGCCAAGATCCGGGACAGGGTGGCTACGAGCAGTACTTC. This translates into CASSQDPGQGGYEQYF.

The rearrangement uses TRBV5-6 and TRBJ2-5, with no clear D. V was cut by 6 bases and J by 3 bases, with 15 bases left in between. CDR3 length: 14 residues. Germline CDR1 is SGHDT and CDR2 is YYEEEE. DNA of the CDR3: TGTGCCAGCACTATCACCCCAGAGAAAGAGACCCAGTACTTC. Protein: CASTITPEKETQYF.